This TCR beta chain was obtained from a study of OX40 agonist ivuxolimab in advanced cancers. Here immunoSEQ multiplex PCR was the method, and the copy in TCRdb shows in-frame clones only, minus some. The table lists about 110,000 clones, about 91% of them singletons. Findings of the study overall: CD4+ and CD8+ blood T cells expanded clonally by week 6 at 0.1 to 3.0 mg/kg.

Baseline, cycle 4 day 1, and cycle 7 day 1 were the blood sampling points. This clone turned up a few times. As yet, its antigen is unknown. V was cut by 1 base and J by 0 bases, with 6 bases left in between. This CDR3 contains 14 residues. Germline assignment: CDR1 SEHNR and CDR2 FQNEAQ (reference sequence). This clonotype was obtained from an adult with an advanced solid tumor such as melanoma, head and neck, liver or kidney cancer. The chain combines TRBV7-9 with TRBJ1-1; D is undetermined. The source material was CD4+ or CD8+ T cells sorted from blood, sampled in a trial of the OX40 agonist ivuxolimab. CDR3 DNA: TGTGCCAGCAGCTTAGGGACTCTGAACACTGAAGCTTTCTTT. This codes for CASSLGTLNTEAFF.